This is a list of T cell receptor beta chains from one sample in a study of cytomegalovirus exposure and HLA in healthy donors. Profiled with immunoSEQ multiplex PCR; TCRdb holds only in-frame clones, not every one. The sample includes fewer than 250,000 clones, about 70% of them seen just once. The sequenced sample consisted of PBMCs. The source of these receptors is a woman younger than 45 in good health and CMV-seronegative. The CDR3 runs from the conserved cysteine through the conserved F or W. Fields, in order: D gene, clone size, J gene, V gene, CDR3 DNA, CDR3 protein. D genes are given only for firm matches. The size entry is marked missing in some rows and otherwise reads once, few, many or a size class.

D: TRBD1
size: .
J: TRBJ2-1
V: TRBV7-9
DNA: TGTGCCAGCAGCAGAAAGCGGAATGTAGGACAGGAGGACGAGCAGTTCTTC
CDR3: CASSRKRNVGQEDEQFF

D: .
size: .
J: TRBJ1-1
V: TRBV7-9
DNA: TGTGCCAGCAGCTTAGGGAGGCTGAACACTGAAGCTTTCTTT
CDR3: CASSLGRLNTEAFF

D: .
size: once
J: TRBJ2-1
V: TRBV5-5
DNA: TGTGCCAGCACCCTAATCGGACACCCCAATGAGCAGTTCTTC
CDR3: CASTLIGHPNEQFF

D: .
size: few
J: TRBJ2-3
V: TRBV7-3
DNA: TGTGCCAGCAGCTTCAGGGGATCCCCCACAGATACGCAGTATTTT
CDR3: CASSFRGSPTDTQYF

D: TRBD2
size: .
J: TRBJ2-1
V: TRBV10-3
DNA: TGTGCCATCAGTGATACTAGCGGGAGCTCCTACAATGAGCAGTTCTTC
CDR3: CAISDTSGSSYNEQFF

D: .
size: once
J: TRBJ1-1
V: TRBV19
DNA: TGTGCCAGTACCCCCGGGGGAGTACTCGACACTGAAGCTTTCTTT
CDR3: CASTPGGVLDTEAFF

D: .
size: .
J: TRBJ1-2
V: TRBV5-1
DNA: TGCGCCAGCAGATATACCGGAGGCCCCTACTATGGCTACACCTTC
CDR3: CASRYTGGPYYGYTF

D: .
size: .
J: TRBJ2-3
V: TRBV30
DNA: TGTGCCTGGAAAAGGGGGTTCACAGATACGCAGTATTTT
CDR3: CAWKRGFTDTQYF

D: TRBD1
size: .
J: TRBJ1-4
V: TRBV27
DNA: TGTGCCAGCAGTAGCCAGGGGGTACGGGGTGAAAAACTGTTTTTT
CDR3: CASSSQGVRGEKLFF

D: .
size: .
J: TRBJ1-2
V: TRBV30
DNA: TGTGCCTGGAGTGCAGGGATGGGCTACACCTTC
CDR3: CAWSAGMGYTF

D: .
size: few
J: TRBJ2-2
V: TRBV27
DNA: TGTGCCAGCAGTCCTCGGGAGAACACCGGGGAGCTGTTTTTT
CDR3: CASSPRENTGELFF

D: .
size: .
J: TRBJ1-1
V: TRBV2
DNA: TGTGCCAGCAGCTACTTGTCACGGGTGAACACTGAAGCTTTCTTT
CDR3: CASSYLSRVNTEAFF

D: TRBD2
size: .
J: TRBJ2-5
V: TRBV7-9
DNA: TGTGCCAGCAGCTTAGATCGAGCGGGACGACAAGAGACCCAGTACTTC
CDR3: CASSLDRAGRQETQYF

D: TRBD1
size: .
J: TRBJ2-7
V: TRBV5-4
DNA: TGTGCCAGCAGCTTGTTCTCCCGGACAGGGGGCCACGAGCAGTACTTC
CDR3: CASSLFSRTGGHEQYF

D: .
size: few
J: TRBJ2-5
V: TRBV4-1
DNA: TGCGCCAGCAGTCGAGATCGTGAGACCCAGTACTTC
CDR3: CASSRDRETQYF

D: TRBD2
size: few
J: TRBJ2-1
V: TRBV6-1
DNA: TGTGCCATCAGTGAGCCCGCGGGGCGGGGGGACAATGAGCAGTTCTTC
CDR3: CAISEPAGRGDNEQFF

D: .
size: .
J: TRBJ2-1
V: TRBV11-2
DNA: TGTGCCAGCAGCTTTCACTTGAGCTCCTACAATGAGCAGTTCTTC
CDR3: CASSFHLSSYNEQFF

D: TRBD1
size: .
J: TRBJ1-2
V: TRBV29-1
DNA: TGCAGCGTTGACGGGACAGAGGGTTGGAGGCTTGGCTACACCTTC
CDR3: CSVDGTEGWRLGYTF

D: .
size: .
J: TRBJ2-3
V: TRBV15
DNA: TGTGCCACCAGCAGAGGAAGACTAGGCCGGGGCACAGATACGCAGTATTTT
CDR3: CATSRGRLGRGTDTQYF

D: .
size: .
J: TRBJ2-2
V: TRBV6-5
DNA: TGTGCCAGCACGGGGAAAACCGGGGAGCTGTTTTTT
CDR3: CASTGKTGELFF

D: TRBD1
size: few
J: TRBJ1-2
V: TRBV7-9
DNA: TGTGCCAGCAGTCGGGACAGGGCTGGCTACACCTTC
CDR3: CASSRDRAGYTF

D: .
size: .
J: TRBJ1-1
V: TRBV30
DNA: TGTGCCTGGAGTGTAAGGCAGGTGAACACTGAAGCTTTCTTT
CDR3: CAWSVRQVNTEAFF

D: TRBD1
size: .
J: TRBJ2-7
V: TRBV2
DNA: TGTGCCAGCAGTAAAGGACAGGGTTTGTACGAGCAGTACTTC
CDR3: CASSKGQGLYEQYF

D: TRBD1
size: .
J: TRBJ1-4
V: TRBV5-1
DNA: TGCGCCAGCAGCACCTCCGGACAGGGGGCCCACCCCGTTTTT
CDR3: CASSTSGQGAHPVF

D: .
size: .
J: TRBJ1-5
V: TRBV6-1
DNA: TGTGCCAGCAGTGAAGCGCCAACAGGGCGTCAGCCCCAGCATTTT
CDR3: CASSEAPTGRQPQHF

D: .
size: .
J: TRBJ1-1
V: TRBV29-1
DNA: TGCAGCGTTGTGCAGATTGAAGCTTTCTTT
CDR3: CSVVQIEAFF

D: .
size: .
J: TRBJ1-2
V: TRBV5-1
DNA: TGCGCCAGCCCCCAGCCTAAGGGGGACTATGGCTACACCTTC
CDR3: CASPQPKGDYGYTF